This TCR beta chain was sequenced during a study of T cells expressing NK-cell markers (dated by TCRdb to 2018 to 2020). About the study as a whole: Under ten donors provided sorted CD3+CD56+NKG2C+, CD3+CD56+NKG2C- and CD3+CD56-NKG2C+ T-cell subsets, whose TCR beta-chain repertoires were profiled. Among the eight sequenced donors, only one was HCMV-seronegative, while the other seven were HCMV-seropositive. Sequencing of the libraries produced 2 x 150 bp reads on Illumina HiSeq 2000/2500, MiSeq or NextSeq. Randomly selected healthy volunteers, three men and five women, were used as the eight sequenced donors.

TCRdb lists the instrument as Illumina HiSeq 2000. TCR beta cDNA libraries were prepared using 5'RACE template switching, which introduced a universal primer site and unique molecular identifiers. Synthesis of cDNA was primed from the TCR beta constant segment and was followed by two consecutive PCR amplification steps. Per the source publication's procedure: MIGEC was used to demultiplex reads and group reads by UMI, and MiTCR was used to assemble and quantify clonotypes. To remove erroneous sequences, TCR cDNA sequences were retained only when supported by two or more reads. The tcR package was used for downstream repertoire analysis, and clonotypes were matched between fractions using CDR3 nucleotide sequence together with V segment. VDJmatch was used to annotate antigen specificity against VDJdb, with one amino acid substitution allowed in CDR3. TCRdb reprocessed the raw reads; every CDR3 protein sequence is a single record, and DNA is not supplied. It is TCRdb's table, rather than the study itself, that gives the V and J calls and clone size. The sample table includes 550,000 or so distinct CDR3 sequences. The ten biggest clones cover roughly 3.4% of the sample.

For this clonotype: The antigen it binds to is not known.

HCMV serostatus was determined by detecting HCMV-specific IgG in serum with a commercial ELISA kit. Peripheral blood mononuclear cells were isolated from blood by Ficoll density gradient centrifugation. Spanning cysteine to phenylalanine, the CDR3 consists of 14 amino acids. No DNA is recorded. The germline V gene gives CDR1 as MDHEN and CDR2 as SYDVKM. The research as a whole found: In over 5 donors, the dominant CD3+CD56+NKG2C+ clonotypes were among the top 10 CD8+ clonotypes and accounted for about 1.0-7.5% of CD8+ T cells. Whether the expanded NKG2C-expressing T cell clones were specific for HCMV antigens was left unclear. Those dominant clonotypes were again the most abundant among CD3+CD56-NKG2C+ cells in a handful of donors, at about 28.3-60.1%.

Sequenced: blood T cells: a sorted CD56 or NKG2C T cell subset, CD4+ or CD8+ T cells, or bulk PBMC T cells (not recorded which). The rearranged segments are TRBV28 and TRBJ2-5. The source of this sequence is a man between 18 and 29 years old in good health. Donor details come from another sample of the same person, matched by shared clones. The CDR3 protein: CASSQTDGQETQYF.